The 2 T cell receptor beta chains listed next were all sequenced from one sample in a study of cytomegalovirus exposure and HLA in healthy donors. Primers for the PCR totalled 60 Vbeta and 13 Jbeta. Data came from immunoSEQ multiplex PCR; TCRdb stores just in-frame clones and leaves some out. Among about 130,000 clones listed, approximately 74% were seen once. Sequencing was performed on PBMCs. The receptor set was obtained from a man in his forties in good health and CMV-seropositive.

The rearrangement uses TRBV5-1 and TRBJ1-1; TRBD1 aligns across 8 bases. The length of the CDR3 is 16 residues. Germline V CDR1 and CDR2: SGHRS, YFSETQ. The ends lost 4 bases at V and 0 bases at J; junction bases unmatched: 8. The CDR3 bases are TGCGCCAGCAGCGGCCAAACAGGGGGGCTGAACACTGAAGCTTTCTTT. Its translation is CASSGQTGGLNTEAFF.

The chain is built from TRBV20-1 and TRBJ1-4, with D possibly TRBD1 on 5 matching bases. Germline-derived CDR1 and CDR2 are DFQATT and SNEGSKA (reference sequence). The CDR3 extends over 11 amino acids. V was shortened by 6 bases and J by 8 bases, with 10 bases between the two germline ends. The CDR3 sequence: CSAREGEKLFF. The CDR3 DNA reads TGCAGTGCCAGGGAAGGCGAAAAACTGTTTTTT.